One and the same sample provided the 9 T cell receptor beta chains below, sequenced in a study of blood T cell repertoires in COVID-19. Profiled with immunoSEQ multiplex PCR; TCRdb holds only in-frame clones, not every one. The table shows approximately 170,000 clones, with 75% to 90% occurring only once. Sample: peripheral blood. Receptor source: a human donor in a cohort sampled during active COVID-19.

About this clone: This CDR3 is also generated by other DNA sequences in the sample. The chain uses TRBV6-2 or TRBV6-3 and TRBJ2-7; D call uncertain. V was cut by 0 bases and J by 4 bases, with 4 bases left in between. Germline V lookup: CDR1 MNHEY, CDR2 SVGEGT. CDR3 length: 12 residues. The CDR3 sequence: CASSYSRYEQYF. The CDR3 DNA reads TGTGCCAGCAGTTACTCCAGATACGAGCAGTACTTC.

The gene calls are TRBV10-2 and TRBJ2-2, with D hard to call. The CDR3 covers 14 residues. Germline V gene lookup returns CDR1 WSHSY and CDR2 SAAADI. Trimming pared 2 bases from V and 6 bases from J, leaving 10 bases between. The CDR3 DNA sequence: TGCGCCAGCAGTGAGACTAAGTGGGCCGGGGAGCTGTTTTTT. Its translation: CASSETKWAGELFF.

The rearrangement links TRBV27 to TRBJ1-1, with a possible D match to TRBD1 (5 bases). The CDR3 loop spans 14 amino acids. Trimming took off 3 bases at V and 5 bases at J, with 13 bases between the two ends. Germline lookup yields CDR1 MNHEY and CDR2 SMNVEV (reference sequence). The CDR3 coding sequence is TGTGCCAGCAGTTTTAACCCAGGGTGGACTGAAGCTTTCTTT. Protein product: CASSFNPGWTEAFF.

The V and J genes are TRBV7-6 and TRBJ2-1; the D is unclear. The germline gives CDR1 SGHVS, CDR2 FNYEAQ. Deletions cut 2 bases from V and 0 bases from J, with 2 bases between. The CDR3 runs to 13 residues. The CDR3 DNA reads as TGTGCCAGCAGCTTATACTCCTACAATGAGCAGTTCTTC. Translating it yields CASSLYSYNEQFF. The variable domain in full, completed from reference TRBV7-6 and TRBJ2-1, reads GAGVSQSPRYKVTKRGQDVALRCDPISGHVSLYWYRQALGQGPEFLTYFNYEAQQDKSGLPNDRFSAERPEGSISTLTIQRTEQRDSAMYRCASSLYSYNEQFFGPGTRLTVL.

The chain employs TRBV3-1 (or the pseudogene TRBV3-2) and TRBJ1-2, with D possibly being TRBD1 (5 bases). The CDR3 sequence is 13 residues long. Germline CDR1 and CDR2: LGHDT and YNNKEL (reference sequence). The ends were cut back, 4 bases at V and 4 bases at J, with 10 bases in the middle. The CDR3 region is CASSRGDFYGYTF. In nucleotides, the CDR3 is TGTGCCAGCAGCCGGGGGGACTTCTATGGCTACACCTTC.

This chain joins TRBV9 and TRBJ2-1, with D possibly being TRBD1 (6 bases). Germline V gene sequence: CDR1 SGDLS, CDR2 YYNGEE. The CDR3 length is 14 residues. Trimming stripped 2 bases from V and 5 bases from J, with 11 bases between. CDR3 sequence: CASSVLTGHNEQFF. The DNA for the CDR3 is TGTGCCAGCAGCGTCCTGACAGGTCACAATGAGCAGTTCTTC.

The V and J genes are TRBV6-5 and TRBJ2-7, with 10 bases that match TRBD2. This CDR3 region has 14 residues. Germline CDR1 and CDR2: MNHEY and SVGAGI. V shed 7 bases, J shed 4 bases, and the junction held 7 bases outside the gene matches. Here the CDR3 reads CASNQAGGGYEQYF. CDR3 DNA: TGTGCCAGCAACCAAGCGGGAGGGGGGTACGAGCAGTACTTC.

The V and J genes are TRBV12-3 or TRBV12-4 and TRBJ2-7; a possible D gene is TRBD2 (5 bases). The length of the CDR3 is 13 residues. Trimming left V 1 base short and J 5 bases short, with 9 bases between. CDR3 DNA sequence: TGTGCCAGCAGTTTAGTACTAGACCACGAGCAGTACTTC. This gives the protein CASSLVLDHEQYF.

The chain is built from TRBV3-1 (or the pseudogene TRBV3-2) and TRBJ2-3; 11 nucleotides line up with TRBD1. Germline V CDR1 and CDR2: LGHDT, YNNKEL (reference sequence). The V segment lost 6 bases and the J segment 7 bases; nucleotides outside the gene matches: 12. CDR3 length equals 16 residues. The CDR3 loop is CASRAGDRGIFHTQYF. In DNA, the CDR3 is TGTGCCAGCAGGGCGGGGGACAGGGGGATATTCCATACGCAGTATTTT.